These 17 T cell receptor beta chains were sequenced from one sample in a study of cytomegalovirus exposure and HLA in healthy donors. 13 Jbeta primers and 60 Vbeta primers were used for the PCR. TCRdb keeps only in-frame clones here, not all; method: immunoSEQ multiplex PCR. The sample includes roughly 120,000 clones, 77% of them seen just once. The sample consisted of PBMCs. Receptor source: a woman aged 40 to 49 in good health and CMV-seropositive.

The chain carries TRBV7-9 and TRBJ2-7; TRBD2 is a possible D gene (7 bases). The germline CDR1 and CDR2 sequences are SEHNR and FQNEAQ (reference sequence). V was pared by 5 bases and J by 3 bases, with 8 bases between. The CDR3 is 12 amino acids. The CDR3 nucleotides are TGTGCCAGCAGCAGGGGGGGCTACGAGCAGTACTTC. This translates into CASSRGGYEQYF.

This chain connects TRBV11-2 to TRBJ2-7; 8 bases fit TRBD2. Germline CDR1 is SGHAT and CDR2 is FQNNGV. The V and J ends lost 5 bases and 1 base, in that order; junction bases with no gene match: 10. CDR3 length equals 16 residues. The CDR3 DNA reads as TGTGCCAGCAGCCGTTTCGGGGGGGATCTATCCTACGAGCAGTACTTC. Translating it yields CASSRFGGDLSYEQYF.

J is TRBJ1-5 and V is TRBV28; no clear D. The germline V and J ends were trimmed by 1 base and 1 base, with 8 bases remaining between them. CDR3 length: 15 residues. From germline, CDR1 is MDHEN and CDR2 SYDVKM. The CDR3 sequence: CASSLSRTSNQPQHF. The CDR3 bases are TGTGCCAGCAGTTTATCCAGAACCAGCAATCAGCCCCAGCATTTT.

The chain links TRBV30 to TRBJ2-5; D may be TRBD2 (6 bases). Germline values: CDR1 GTSNPN, CDR2 SVGIG (reference sequence). Trimming cost V 4 bases and J 5 bases, with 17 bases left between them. CDR3 length: 14 amino acids. The CDR3 loop is CAWTTQGGMETQYF. The CDR3 DNA reads TGTGCCTGGACCACCCAGGGAGGTATGGAGACCCAGTACTTC.

The chain employs TRBV11-2 and TRBJ1-2; D not certain. Germline CDR1 is SGHAT and CDR2 is FQNNGV. CDR3 length: 11 residues. Trimming stripped 3 bases from V and 6 bases from J, with 5 bases between. CDR3 in DNA: TGTGCCAGCAGCTTCCGAGATGGCTACACCTTC. The encoded protein is CASSFRDGYTF.

V is TRBV7-6 and J is TRBJ2-7; TRBD1 matches 9 bases. The CDR3 spans 14 residues. Germline lookup yields CDR1 SGHVS and CDR2 FNYEAQ. Unmatched junction bases numbered 5, after V lost 5 bases and J lost 3 bases. CDR3 nucleotides: TGTGCCAGCAGCCATTCGGGACAGGGCTACGAGCAGTACTTC. Amino acid sequence: CASSHSGQGYEQYF.

This clone was detected once. The CDR3 loop is CASSVTSGRYEQFF. For the CDR3, the DNA is TGTGCCAGCTCAGTGACTAGCGGGAGATATGAGCAGTTCTTC. The chain combines TRBV18 with TRBJ2-1, with 12 bases identical to TRBD2. Germline loops: CDR1 KGHSH, CDR2 LQKENI. The V and J ends lost 5 bases and 8 bases, in that order; junction bases with no gene match: 4. The CDR3 sequence is 14 residues long.

V gene TRBV11-1 combines with J gene TRBJ2-3; no clear D. V was trimmed by 5 bases and J by 4 bases, leaving 4 bases between them. Per germline, CDR1 SGHAT and CDR2 FQDESV (reference sequence). The CDR3 is 11 amino acids. CDR3 sequence reads: CASSHSDTQYF. As DNA, the CDR3 is TGTGCCAGCAGCCATTCAGATACGCAGTATTTT.

The chain uses TRBV2 and TRBJ2-1, with unresolved D. Germline CDR1 SNHLY, CDR2 FYNNEI. Deletions cut 7 bases from V and 0 bases from J, with 13 bases between. The CDR3 runs 15 residues. The CDR3 here is CASNVARSSYNEQFF. The CDR3, as DNA: TGTGCCAGCAATGTGGCACGGAGCTCCTACAATGAGCAGTTCTTC.

There are a few counts of this clone. This chain connects TRBV4-1 to TRBJ2-7, with D possibly TRBD2 on 6 matching bases. This CDR3 is 15 amino acids long. Looked up from germline, CDR1 is MGHRA and CDR2 is YSYEKL. Trimming shortened V by 1 base and J by 3 bases, and 13 bases separated the two germline ends. The CDR3 nucleotides read TGCGCCAGCAGCCAAGGGGAAGCGGGTGTCTACGAGCAGTACTTC. Translation gives CASSQGEAGVYEQYF.

The chain links TRBV25-1 to TRBJ2-3; 7 positions agree with TRBD2. CDR3 length equals 15 residues. The V and J ends lost 4 bases and 2 bases, in that order; junction bases with no gene match: 6. The V gene's germline CDR1 is MGHDK and CDR2 SYGVNS. Here the CDR3 reads CASSAQREPTDTQYF. DNA for the CDR3: TGTGCCAGCAGTGCTCAGCGGGAACCCACAGATACGCAGTATTTT.

The CDR3 nucleotides are TGTGCAAGTCGCCTAAGGACTCTTATCCATGAGCAGTTCTTC. Encoded protein: CASRLRTLIHEQFF. This chain connects TRBV12-2 to TRBJ2-1; the table's D call, TRBD2, was not checked against the DNA. TRBV12-2 is termed a pseudogene. The CDR3 extends over 14 amino acids.

The chain recombines TRBV11-2 with TRBJ2-1; TRBD2 matches at 7 bases. Germline CDR1 SGHAT, CDR2 FQNNGV. The CDR3 contains 16 residues. The ends lost 5 bases at V and 1 base at J; junction bases unmatched: 8. CDR3 in DNA: TGTGCCAGCAGCACTCAGACTAGCTTGTCCTACAATGAGCAGTTCTTC. Residues: CASSTQTSLSYNEQFF. Together with reference TRBV11-2 and TRBJ2-1, the CDR3 gives the full variable domain: EAGVAQSPRYKIIEKRQSVAFWCNPISGHATLYWYQQILGQGPKLLIQFQNNGVVDDSQLPKDRFSAERLKGVDSTLKIQPAKLEDSAVYLCASSTQTSLSYNEQFFGPGTRLTVL.

This clone was recorded only once. In DNA form, the CDR3 reads TGTGCCAGCAGTTTCCGGGACAGGGGGACCGAGGGGTACTTC. Translated, it gives CASSFRDRGTEGYF. The V gene is TRBV6-1, the J gene TRBJ2-7; the match to TRBD1 covers 11 bases. Germline CDR1 is MNHNS and CDR2 is SASEGT. J lost 12 bases, V lost 5 bases, and 12 bases had no gene match. CDR3 length: 14 residues.

The J gene is TRBJ1-2, the V gene TRBV27; 10 bases match TRBD1. The germline V gene has CDR1 MNHEY and CDR2 SMNVEV (reference sequence). The CDR3 covers 15 residues. The junction had 9 bases not matched to a gene; V was cut back by 4 bases and J by 7 bases. The CDR3 sequence is CASSSSRDRGSGYTF. DNA for the CDR3: TGTGCCAGCAGTTCATCGCGGGACAGGGGAAGTGGCTACACCTTC.

The J gene is TRBJ1-2, the V gene TRBV2, with a weak D call TRBD1 (6 bases). This CDR3 has 14 amino acids. Trimming shortened V by 3 bases and J by 6 bases, and 14 bases separated the two germline ends. Germline assignment: CDR1 SNHLY and CDR2 FYNNEI. The CDR3 sequence is CASSEASWTDGYTF. The CDR3 DNA follows: TGTGCCAGCAGTGAGGCTAGTTGGACAGATGGCTACACCTTC.

Only one count was recorded for this clone. V is TRBV7-3 and J is TRBJ2-7; D may be TRBD2 (6 bases). Germline V lookup: CDR1 SGHTA, CDR2 FQGTGA. The CDR3 has 13 amino acids. Between the trimmed V and J ends, which lost 5 bases and 3 bases, there was a span of 11 bases. This chain's CDR3 is CASSQTGGYEQYF. The CDR3 coding sequence is TGTGCCAGCAGCCAAACCGGGGGCTACGAGCAGTACTTC.